This TCR beta chain was observed in a study of blood T cell repertoires in COVID-19. Background on the study: Sources were T cells, B-cell-depleted T cells, or PBMCs; the material itself was cDNA or gDNA.

Method: immunoSEQ multiplex PCR; TCRdb's copy keeps in-frame clones and lacks some. The repertoire has 65,000 or so clones, more than 90% of them found once; the top ten carry around 1.3%. CDR1 and CDR2 (germline): SGHRS, YFSETQ. Trimming cost V 0 bases and J 7 bases; bases outside gene matches: 5. This CDR3 contains 16 residues. The chain uses TRBV5-1 and TRBJ2-1, with 12 bases matching TRBD2. Specimen: peripheral blood. This clonotype originated in a man aged 55 to 70 with acute or convalescent COVID-19. The DNA of the CDR3 is TGCGCCAGCAGCTTGGCCCTAGCGGGGGGGCGGAATGAGCAGTTCTTC. This sequence encodes CASSLALAGGRNEQFF.